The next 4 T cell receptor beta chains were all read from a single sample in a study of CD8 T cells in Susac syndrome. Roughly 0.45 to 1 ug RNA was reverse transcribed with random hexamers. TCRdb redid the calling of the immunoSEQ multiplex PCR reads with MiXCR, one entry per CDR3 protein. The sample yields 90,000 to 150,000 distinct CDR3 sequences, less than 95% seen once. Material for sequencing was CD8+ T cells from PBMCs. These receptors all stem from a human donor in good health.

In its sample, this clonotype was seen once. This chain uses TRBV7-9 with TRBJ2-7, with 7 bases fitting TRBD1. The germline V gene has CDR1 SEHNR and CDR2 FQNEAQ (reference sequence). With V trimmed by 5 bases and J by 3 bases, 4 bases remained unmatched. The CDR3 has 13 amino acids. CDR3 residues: CASSRGQIYEQYF. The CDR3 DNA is TGTGCCAGCAGCCGGGGACAGATCTACGAGCAGTACTTC.

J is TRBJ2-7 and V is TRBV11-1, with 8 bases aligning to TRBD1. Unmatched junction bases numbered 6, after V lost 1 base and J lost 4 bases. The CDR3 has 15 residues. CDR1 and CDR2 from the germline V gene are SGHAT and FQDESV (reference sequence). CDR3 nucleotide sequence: TGTGCCAGCAGCTTAGACGGGACAGGCCCGTACGAGCAGTACTTC. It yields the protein CASSLDGTGPYEQYF.

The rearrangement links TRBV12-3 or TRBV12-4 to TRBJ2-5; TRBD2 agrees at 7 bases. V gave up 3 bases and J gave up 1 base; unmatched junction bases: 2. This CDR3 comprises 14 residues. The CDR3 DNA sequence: TGTGCCAGCAGTTTCGCTAGCGGCCAAGAGACCCAGTACTTC. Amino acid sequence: CASSFASGQETQYF.

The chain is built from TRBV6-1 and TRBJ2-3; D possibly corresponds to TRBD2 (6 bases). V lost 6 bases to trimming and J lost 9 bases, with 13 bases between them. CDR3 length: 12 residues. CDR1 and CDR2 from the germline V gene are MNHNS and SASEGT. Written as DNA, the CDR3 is TGTGCCAGCAGCGACCGGGACTCAACGCAGTATTTT. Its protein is CASSDRDSTQYF.